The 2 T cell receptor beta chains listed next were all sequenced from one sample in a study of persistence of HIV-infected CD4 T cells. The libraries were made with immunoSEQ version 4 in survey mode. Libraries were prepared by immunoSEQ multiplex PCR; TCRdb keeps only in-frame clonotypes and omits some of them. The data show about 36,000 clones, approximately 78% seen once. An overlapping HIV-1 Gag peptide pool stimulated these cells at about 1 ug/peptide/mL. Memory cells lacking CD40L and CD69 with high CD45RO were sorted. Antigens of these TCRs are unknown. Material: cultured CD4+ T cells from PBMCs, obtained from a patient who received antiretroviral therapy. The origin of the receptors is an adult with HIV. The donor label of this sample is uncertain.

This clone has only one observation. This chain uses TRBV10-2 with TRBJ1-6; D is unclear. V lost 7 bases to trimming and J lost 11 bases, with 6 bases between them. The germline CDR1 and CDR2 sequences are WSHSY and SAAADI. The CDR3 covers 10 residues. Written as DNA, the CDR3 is TGCGCCAGCATCCAGGCACCCCTCCACTTT. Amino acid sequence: CASIQAPLHF.

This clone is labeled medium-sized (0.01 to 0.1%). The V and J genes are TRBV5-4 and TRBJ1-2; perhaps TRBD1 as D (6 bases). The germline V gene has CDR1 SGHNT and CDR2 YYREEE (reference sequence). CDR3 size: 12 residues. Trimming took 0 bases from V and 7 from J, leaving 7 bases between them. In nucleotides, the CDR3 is TGTGCCAGCAGCTTGGACAGGGTTGGCTACACCTTC. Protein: CASSLDRVGYTF.